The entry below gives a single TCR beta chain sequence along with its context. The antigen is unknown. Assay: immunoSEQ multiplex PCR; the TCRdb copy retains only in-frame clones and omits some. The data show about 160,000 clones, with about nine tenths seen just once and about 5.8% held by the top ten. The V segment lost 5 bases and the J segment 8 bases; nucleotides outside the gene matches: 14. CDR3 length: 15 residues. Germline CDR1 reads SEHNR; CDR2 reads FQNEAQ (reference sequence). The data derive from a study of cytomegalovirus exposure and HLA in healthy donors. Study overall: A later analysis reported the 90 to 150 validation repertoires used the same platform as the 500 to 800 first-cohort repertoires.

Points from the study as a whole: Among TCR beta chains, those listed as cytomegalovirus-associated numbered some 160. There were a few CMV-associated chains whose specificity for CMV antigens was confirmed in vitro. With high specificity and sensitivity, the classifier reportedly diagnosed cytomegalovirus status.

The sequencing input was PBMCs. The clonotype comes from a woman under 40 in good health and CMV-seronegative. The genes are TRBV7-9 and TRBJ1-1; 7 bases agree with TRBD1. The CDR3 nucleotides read TGTGCCAGCAGCCCAACAGGGGCCCCAGCACCGGAAGCTTTCTTT. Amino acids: CASSPTGAPAPEAFF. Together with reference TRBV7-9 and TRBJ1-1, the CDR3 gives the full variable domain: DTGVSQNPRHKITKRGQNVTFRCDPISEHNRLYWYRQTLGQGPEFLTYFQNEAQLEKSRLLSDRFSAERPKGSFSTLEIQRTEQGDSAMYLCASSPTGAPAPEAFFGQGTRLTVV.